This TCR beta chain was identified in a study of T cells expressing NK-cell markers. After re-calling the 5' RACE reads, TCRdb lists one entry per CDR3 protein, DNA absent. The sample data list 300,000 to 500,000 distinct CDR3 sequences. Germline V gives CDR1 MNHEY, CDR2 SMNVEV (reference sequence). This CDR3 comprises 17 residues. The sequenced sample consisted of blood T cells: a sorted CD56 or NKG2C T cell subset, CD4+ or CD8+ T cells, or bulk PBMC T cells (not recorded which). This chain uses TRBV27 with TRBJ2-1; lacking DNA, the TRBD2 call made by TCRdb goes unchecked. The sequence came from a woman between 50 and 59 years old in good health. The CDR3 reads CASSSWAIGGSSNEQFF.